This T cell receptor beta chain came from a study of metastatic and nonmetastatic thyroid tumors. For this clone: Its antigen is undetermined.

Findings of the study overall: It was reported that TCR beta diversity was significantly higher in malignant thyroid tumors than benign nodules, in blood and tumor.

TCRdb used MiXCR to call clones anew from the PCR reads. The table shows roughly 27,000 clones, with around a quarter occurring only once. The entire patient cohort was treatment-naive prior to thyroid surgery. This CDR3 has 16 amino acids. Per germline, CDR1 MDHEN and CDR2 SYDVKM. The V end lost 3 bases, the J end lost 12 bases, and 21 bases lay between the germline ends. The gene calls are TRBV28 and TRBJ1-6; tentative D call: TRBD1 (5 bases). Sequenced input: blood. The clonotype originates from a female donor with papillary thyroid cancer or a benign thyroid nodule (not recorded which). Some clones in this sample may be carry-over from other donors' samples. CDR3 nucleotides: TGTGCCAGCAGTTTCCTTGGCGGGGCGGAGAAAAGACCCCTCCACTTT. Its protein is CASSFLGGAEKRPLHF.